What follows are 13 T cell receptor beta chains derived from one specimen sequenced in a study of cytomegalovirus exposure and HLA in healthy donors. The PCR made use of 60 Vbeta and 13 Jbeta primers. Profiled with immunoSEQ multiplex PCR; TCRdb holds only in-frame clones, not every one. The sample lists over 100,000 clones; around 84% were seen once. The sample consisted of PBMCs. These receptor sequences come from a man aged 25-45 years in good health and CMV-seropositive.

The chain links TRBV6-1 to TRBJ1-2, with 7 bases matching TRBD1. V lost 5 bases and J lost 3; bases outside the gene matches: 3. The V gene's germline CDR1 is MNHNS and CDR2 SASEGT. There are 13 residues in the CDR3. CDR3 in DNA: TGTGCCAGCAGTACAGGGGCCTACTATGGCTACACCTTC. Translation: CASSTGAYYGYTF.

The chain uses TRBV5-1 and TRBJ2-5, with 8 bases lining up with TRBD1. This CDR3 contains 13 residues. The germline CDR1 and CDR2 sequences are SGHRS and YFSETQ. V gave up 5 bases and J gave up 5 bases; unmatched junction bases: 5. CDR3 nucleotides: TGCGCCAGCAGACCTGACAGGGGCGAGACCCAGTACTTC. Its translation is CASRPDRGETQYF. Full variable domain (remainder filled in from reference TRBV5-1 and TRBJ2-5): KAGVTQTPRYLIKTRGQQVTLSCSPISGHRSVSWYQQTPGQGLQFLFEYFSETQRNKGNFPGRFSGRQFSNSRSEMNVSTLELGDSALYLCASRPDRGETQYFGPGTRLLVL.

This chain uses TRBV6-1 with TRBJ1-1; 8 positions match TRBD1. The CDR3 is 13 amino acids. V shed 3 bases and J 3 bases; nucleotides not matched to a gene: 0. The germline V gene has CDR1 MNHNS and CDR2 SASEGT. CDR3 coding DNA: TGTGCCAGCAGTGAGGACAGGGACACTGAAGCTTTCTTT. This gives the protein CASSEDRDTEAFF.

This clone was detected only once. J is TRBJ2-1 and V is TRBV9, with 7 bases aligning to TRBD2. In germline, CDR1 is SGDLS, CDR2 YYNGEE. This CDR3 contains 15 residues. V gave up 0 bases and J gave up 10 bases; unmatched junction bases: 10. CDR3 amino acids: CASSVGGLPGREQFF. In DNA form, the CDR3 reads TGTGCCAGCAGCGTAGGTGGCCTCCCCGGGAGGGAGCAGTTCTTC.

The chain joins TRBV30 to TRBJ1-1; D may be TRBD1 (5 bases). The CDR3 runs 13 residues. V shed 2 bases and J shed 1 base, with 8 bases lying between them. Germline CDR1 and CDR2: GTSNPN and SVGIG (reference sequence). CDR3 nucleotide sequence: TGTGCCTGGAGTCATACAGGGAACACTGAAGCTTTCTTT. Translation gives CAWSHTGNTEAFF.

V and J are TRBV5-1 and TRBJ1-6; unclear D gene. Germline CDR1 SGHRS, CDR2 YFSETQ. CDR3 length equals 15 residues. Trimming stripped 0 bases from V and 6 bases from J, with 10 bases between. The CDR3 protein is CASSLGIRGNSPLHF. The CDR3 DNA reads as TGCGCCAGCAGCTTGGGAATTCGAGGTAATTCACCCCTCCACTTT.

The V gene is TRBV6-6, the J gene TRBJ1-1; 10 positions match TRBD1. In germline, CDR1 is MNHNY, CDR2 SVGAGI (reference sequence). The CDR3 contains 15 residues. V gave up 4 bases and J gave up 5 bases; unmatched junction bases: 7. The CDR3 spells CASSSSTGGWTEAFF. The CDR3 nucleotides read TGTGCCAGCAGTTCGTCGACAGGGGGCTGGACTGAAGCTTTCTTT.

CDR3 bases: TGTGCCAGCAGCCTCGGGACAGGGCGGAACACCATATATTTT. Its translation: CASSLGTGRNTIYF. The chain couples TRBV13 to TRBJ1-3, with 9 nucleotides matching TRBD1. Germline V gene lookup returns CDR1 PRHDT and CDR2 FYEKMQ (reference sequence). Germline trimming cut 5 bases from V and 7 bases from J; bases unmatched to any gene: 6. The length of the CDR3 is 14 residues.

The chain carries TRBV5-4 and TRBJ2-5; D uncertain. Deletions cut 7 bases from V and 5 bases from J, with 15 bases between. The CDR3 has 13 amino acids. Germline V gene data show CDR1 as SGHNT and CDR2 as YYREEE (reference sequence). The CDR3 DNA reads as TGTGCCAGCCAGCCTGACTGGCAGGAGACCCAGTACTTC. Its translation: CASQPDWQETQYF.

The V gene is TRBV30, the J gene TRBJ2-1, with a tentative D call TRBD2 (5 bases). This CDR3 has 14 amino acids. CDR1 GTSNPN and CDR2 SVGIG come from the germline V gene (reference sequence). Trimming removed 2 bases from V and 8 bases from J, with 16 bases in between. This CDR3 reads CAWSMTTSLDEQFF. The CDR3 nucleotides read TGTGCCTGGAGTATGACTACGTCGTTGGATGAGCAGTTCTTC.

The chain has TRBV4-1 and TRBJ1-2; D might be TRBD1 (6 bases). There are 18 residues in the CDR3. CDR1 and CDR2 (germline): MGHRA, YSYEKL. V shed 2 bases and J shed 2 bases, with 21 bases lying between them. CDR3 nucleotides: TGCGCCAGCAGCCAAAAATACTTGACAGGCGGCATAAACTATGGCTACACCTTC. As protein: CASSQKYLTGGINYGYTF.

The chain combines TRBV2 with TRBJ1-1; 7 bases are a match to TRBD1. The CDR3 loop spans 14 amino acids. Losses at the gene ends were 3 bases for V and 5 bases for J; bases not matched to a gene: 6. Per germline, CDR1 SNHLY and CDR2 FYNNEI. This CDR3 reads CASSDQGESTEAFF. In DNA form, the CDR3 reads TGTGCCAGCAGTGATCAGGGGGAATCTACTGAAGCTTTCTTT.

The chain has TRBV5-1 and TRBJ1-3; D is uncertain. The DNA end is more similar to TRBJ2-2, so the J call may be wrong. Germline CDR1 SGHRS, CDR2 YFSETQ. The CDR3 sequence is 13 residues long. The CDR3 reads CASSLGLTGELFF. The CDR3 region has the DNA TGCGCCAGCAGCTTGGGGCTCACCGGGGAGCTGTTTTTT.